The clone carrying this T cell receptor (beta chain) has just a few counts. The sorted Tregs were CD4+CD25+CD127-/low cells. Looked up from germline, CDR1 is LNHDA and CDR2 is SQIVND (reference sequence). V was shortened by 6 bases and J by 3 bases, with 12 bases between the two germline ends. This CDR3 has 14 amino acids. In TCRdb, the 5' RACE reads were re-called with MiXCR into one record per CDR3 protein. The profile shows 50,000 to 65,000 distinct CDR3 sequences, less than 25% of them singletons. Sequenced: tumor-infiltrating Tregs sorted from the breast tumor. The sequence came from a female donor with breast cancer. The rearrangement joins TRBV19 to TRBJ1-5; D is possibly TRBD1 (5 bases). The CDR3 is CASRPGLINQPQHF. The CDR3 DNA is TGTGCCAGTAGGCCGGGACTGATCAATCAGCCCCAGCATTTT.